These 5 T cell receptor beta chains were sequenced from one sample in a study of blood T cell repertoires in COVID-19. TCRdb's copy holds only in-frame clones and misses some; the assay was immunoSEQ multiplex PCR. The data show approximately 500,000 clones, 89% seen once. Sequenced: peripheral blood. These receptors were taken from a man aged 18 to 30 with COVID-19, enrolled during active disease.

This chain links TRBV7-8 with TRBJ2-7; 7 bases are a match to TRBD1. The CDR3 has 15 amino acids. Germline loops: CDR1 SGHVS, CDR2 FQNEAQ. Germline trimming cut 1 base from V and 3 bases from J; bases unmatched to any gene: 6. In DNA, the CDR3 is TGTGCCAGCAGCTTAGAACGCCACAGGGGCTACGAGCAGTACTTC. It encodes CASSLERHRGYEQYF.

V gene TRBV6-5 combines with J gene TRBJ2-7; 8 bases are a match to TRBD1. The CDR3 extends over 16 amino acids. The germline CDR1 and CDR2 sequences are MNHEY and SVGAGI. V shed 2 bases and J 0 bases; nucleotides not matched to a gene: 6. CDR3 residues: CASSYIQGASSYEQYF. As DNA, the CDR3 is TGTGCCAGCAGTTACATCCAGGGGGCCAGCTCCTACGAGCAGTACTTC.

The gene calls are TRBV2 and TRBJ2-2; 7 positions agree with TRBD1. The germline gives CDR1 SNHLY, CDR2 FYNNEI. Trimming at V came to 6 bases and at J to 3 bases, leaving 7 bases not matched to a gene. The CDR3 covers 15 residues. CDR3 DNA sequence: TGTGCCAGCAGAGGACAGGCGGCCGACACCGGGGAGCTGTTTTTT. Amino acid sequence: CASRGQAADTGELFF. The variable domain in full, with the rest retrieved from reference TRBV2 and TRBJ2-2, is EPEVTQTPSHQVTQMGQEVILRCVPISNHLYFYWYRQILGQKVEFLVSFYNNEISEKSEIFDDQFSVERPDGSNFTLKIRSTKLEDSAMYFCASRGQAADTGELFFGEGSRLTVL.

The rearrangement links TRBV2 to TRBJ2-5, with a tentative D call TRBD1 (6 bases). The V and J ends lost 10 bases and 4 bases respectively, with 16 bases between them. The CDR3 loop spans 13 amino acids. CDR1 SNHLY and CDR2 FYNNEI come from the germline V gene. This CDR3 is CATKTDRRETQYF. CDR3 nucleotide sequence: TGTGCCACAAAAACAGACAGGAGAGAGACCCAGTACTTC.

The CDR3 region has the DNA TGTGCCAGCTCACCACCCGGCCAGGGGGAATCCTACGAGCAGTACTTC. This gives the protein CASSPPGQGESYEQYF. This chain uses TRBV18 with TRBJ2-7; 7 nucleotides match TRBD1. Germline V CDR1 and CDR2: KGHSH, LQKENI. The CDR3 runs to 16 residues. Unmatched junction bases numbered 6, after V lost 0 bases and J lost 1 base.